These T cell receptor beta chains were read from a single sample in a study of CD8+ T cells in alopecia areata. The data were produced by immunoSEQ multiplex PCR, yet TCRdb's version contains in-frame clones alone and is incomplete. The sample carries over 150,000 clones, roughly 60% recorded once. Sequences were derived from CD4+ T cells sorted from blood, sampled at week 24, from a patient treated with tofacitinib. Source of these receptors: a human donor with alopecia areata. Both conserved end residues are part of each CDR3. Fields, in order: clone size, V gene, D gene, J gene, CDR3 protein, CDR3 DNA. D genes are given only for firm matches. Size is omitted from some rows. Given values are once, few, many or a class for expanded clones.

few	TRBV4-1	.	TRBJ1-5	CASSQVSNQPQHF	TGCGCCAGCAGCCAAGTTAGCAATCAGCCCCAGCATTTT
.	TRBV7-8	.	TRBJ2-7	CASSHMGQRFYEQYF	TGTGCCAGCAGCCATATGGGGCAGAGGTTTTACGAGCAGTACTTC
.	TRBV14	TRBD1	TRBJ2-1	CASSPTGDEQFF	TGTGCCAGCAGCCCAACAGGGGATGAGCAGTTCTTC
.	TRBV4-3	.	TRBJ1-1	CASSQDRQGQAFF	TGCGCCAGCAGCCAAGATCGCCAGGGGCAAGCTTTCTTT
few	TRBV29-1	.	TRBJ1-2	CSVEELGVGGYTF	TGCAGCGTTGAAGAACTAGGGGTAGGTGGCTACACCTTC
.	TRBV28	.	TRBJ1-2	CASTTIHYGYTF	TGTGCCAGTACCACGATACACTATGGCTACACCTTC
.	TRBV18	.	TRBJ1-1	CASSPGILNTEAFF	TGTGCCAGCTCACCAGGAATTTTGAACACTGAAGCTTTCTTT
.	TRBV10-3	.	TRBJ2-7	CAIRDSTGSYEQYF	TGTGCCATCAGAGACTCGACAGGTTCCTACGAGCAGTACTTC
.	TRBV5-1	TRBD2	TRBJ2-1	CASKPGLAYNEQFF	TGCGCCAGCAAACCGGGACTAGCTTACAATGAGCAGTTCTTC
.	TRBV29-1	.	TRBJ2-4	CSVEGGSYDIQYF	TGCAGCGTTGAAGGGGGAAGCTACGACATTCAGTACTTC
.	TRBV4-2	TRBD1	TRBJ2-5	CASSRTGDQETQYF	TGTGCCAGCAGCCGCACAGGGGACCAAGAGACCCAGTACTTC
.	TRBV7-9	TRBD1	TRBJ2-7	CASSLKGQGYEQYF	TGTGCCAGCAGCCTGAAGGGACAGGGCTACGAGCAGTACTTC
.	TRBV4-3	.	TRBJ1-4	CASSQDSSANEKLFF	TGCGCCAGCAGCCAAGACTCAAGTGCTAATGAAAAACTGTTTTTT
few	TRBV7-2	.	TRBJ2-2	CASSLGPGLIGELFF	TGTGCCAGCAGCTTAGGTCCCGGACTGATCGGGGAGCTGTTTTTT
.	TRBV29-1	.	TRBJ2-7	CSVDKTGARYEQYF	TGCAGCGTAGACAAGACAGGAGCCCGCTACGAGCAGTACTTC
.	TRBV11-2	.	TRBJ2-1	CASSLLGLPQNEQFF	TGTGCCAGCAGCTTGTTGGGACTTCCCCAAAATGAGCAGTTCTTC
.	TRBV5-1	TRBD2	TRBJ2-3	CASSAGTSGGDQYF	TGCGCCAGCAGCGCCGGGACTAGCGGGGGAGATCAGTATTTT
.	TRBV5-4	.	TRBJ1-2	CASSLTAGSGRGYTF	TGTGCCAGCAGCTTGACGGCAGGGTCCGGGCGTGGCTACACCTTC
.	TRBV14	TRBD1	TRBJ1-1	CASSQGQGTEAFF	TGTGCCAGCAGCCAGGGACAGGGGACTGAAGCTTTCTTT
.	TRBV6-5	.	TRBJ1-3	CASSYLRRGSGNTIYF	TGTGCCAGCAGTTACCTCCGGCGGGGCTCTGGAAACACCATATATTTT
.	TRBV28	.	TRBJ1-2	CASSPEGNYGYTF	TGTGCCAGCAGCCCGGAGGGGAACTATGGCTACACCTTC
once	TRBV7-8	.	TRBJ1-4	CASSPGAGITNEKLFF	TGTGCCAGCAGCCCGGGGGCTGGGATAACTAATGAAAAACTGTTTTTT
.	TRBV13	TRBD2	TRBJ2-3	CASSSYTSGRSDTQYF	TGTGCCAGCAGCTCCTACACTAGCGGGAGATCAGATACGCAGTATTTT
.	TRBV7-2	TRBD2	TRBJ2-2	CASSRSSGRSGGELFF	TGTGCCAGCAGTCGCTCTAGCGGGAGATCCGGCGGGGAGCTGTTTTTT